Presented here are 15 T cell receptor beta chains from one specimen sequenced in a study of T-cell reconstitution after alpha-beta-depleted transplantation in children. Library preparation (for TCRbeta) was performed with unique molecular identifiers. MiXCR was run by TCRdb on the PCR reads, yielding one entry per CDR3 protein. The sample has hundreds of thousands of distinct CDR3 sequences, 10% seen once. The sample here was PBMCs from the stem cell graft donor, taken from the stem cell graft. The receptors come from a human donor who donated a stem cell graft to a child with acute myeloid leukemia.

In this sample, this clonotype turned up a few times. The chain joins TRBV24-1 to TRBJ1-2; D unresolved. Trimming stripped 3 bases from V and 7 bases from J, with 11 bases between. The germline gives CDR1 KGHDR, CDR2 SFDVKD. The CDR3 consists of 13 residues. The CDR3 loop is CATSDGVVGGYTF. The CDR3 nucleotides are TGTGCCACCAGTGATGGGGTAGTTGGTGGCTACACCTTC.

The chain links TRBV6-2 or TRBV6-3 to TRBJ2-7, with 14 bases matching TRBD2. CDR3 length: 17 amino acids. CDR1 and CDR2 from the germline V gene are MNHEY and SVGEGT. J was trimmed by 0 bases and V by 10 bases; bases with no gene match: 11. CDR3 protein: CATRSGLAGVGSYEQYF. The DNA of the CDR3 is TGTGCCACCAGATCGGGACTAGCGGGAGTGGGCTCCTACGAGCAGTACTTC.

The chain joins TRBV20-1 to TRBJ2-5, with D perhaps matching TRBD2 (6 bases). Germline assignment: CDR1 DFQATT and CDR2 SNEGSKA (reference sequence). The CDR3 is made up of 15 amino acids. Trimming pared 0 bases from V and 5 bases from J, leaving 16 bases between. CDR3 DNA: TGCAGTGCTAGAGATCCCCGGGAGTGGATGGAGACCCAGTACTTC. It encodes CSARDPREWMETQYF.

V gene TRBV25-1 combines with J gene TRBJ2-2; 7 nucleotides align to TRBD1. V gave up 4 bases and J gave up 6 bases; unmatched junction bases: 8. Germline assignment: CDR1 MGHDK and CDR2 SYGVNS. The CDR3 contains 15 residues. CDR3 protein: CASSARQGWAGELFF. The CDR3 DNA reads as TGTGCCAGCAGTGCGCGACAGGGATGGGCCGGGGAGCTGTTTTTT.

This clonotype was seen more than once but under ten times. The chain links TRBV24-1 to TRBJ1-5, with TRBD1 matching over 9 bases. With V trimmed by 6 bases and J by 2 bases, 4 bases remained unmatched. The CDR3 is 15 residues long. Germline CDR1 is KGHDR and CDR2 is SFDVKD. CDR3: CATSTGGAGNQPQHF. The CDR3 bases are TGTGCCACCAGTACAGGGGGCGCGGGCAATCAGCCCCAGCATTTT.

In its sample, this clonotype was seen many times. The chain has TRBV20-1 and TRBJ2-7; 8 nucleotides agree with TRBD2. The germline gives CDR1 DFQATT, CDR2 SNEGSKA (reference sequence). The ends lost 0 bases at V and 4 bases at J; junction bases unmatched: 8. The CDR3 is 15 residues long. The CDR3 region has the DNA TGCAGTGCTAGAGATGCGAGCGGGAGTAGGTACGAGCAGTACTTC. It codes for CSARDASGSRYEQYF.

The chain recombines TRBV12-3 or TRBV12-4 with TRBJ2-7; D is unclear. The CDR3 covers 14 residues. Trimming cost V 3 bases and J 7 bases, with 16 bases left between them. The CDR3 coding sequence is TGTGCCAGCAGTTTGGCAGACCGGGTTTGGGAGCAGTACTTC. Translating gives CASSLADRVWEQYF.

This clonotype was counted between two and nine times. The rearrangement links TRBV29-1 to TRBJ1-4; 7 bases are shared with TRBD1. The CDR3 has 15 residues. Germline V gives CDR1 SQVTM, CDR2 ANQGSEA. V gave up 5 bases and J gave up 4 bases; unmatched junction bases: 10. DNA of the CDR3: TGCAGCGTTACACAAACCGGGACAGATAATGAAAAACTGTTTTTT. Translating gives CSVTQTGTDNEKLFF.

The V and J genes are TRBV18 and TRBJ1-6, with 9 bases aligning to TRBD1. V lost 4 bases, J lost 7 bases, and 5 bases stayed unmatched. CDR3 size: 15 residues. From germline, CDR1 is KGHSH and CDR2 LQKENI. The DNA of the CDR3 is TGTGCCAGCTCACAGTTGGGACAGGGAAATTCACCCCTCCACTTT. Protein product: CASSQLGQGNSPLHF.

With regard to this clonotype: A much larger clone is a single base away; this may be a read error. V gene TRBV2 combines with J gene TRBJ2-5, with 11 bases matching TRBD2. The CDR3 length is 18 residues. V was clipped by 8 bases and J by 3 bases; unmatched bases: 17. Germline V CDR1 and CDR2: SNHLY, FYNNEI. The CDR3 is CASCLADLLAGVEETQYF. CDR3 bases: TGTGCCAGCTGTTTAGCTGACCTACTAGCGGGAGTAGAAGAGACCCAGTACTTC.

About this clonotype: The junction departs from the called germline gene at one end, perhaps through a read error. V is TRBV7-7 and J is TRBJ2-2; 7 positions match TRBD2. This CDR3 has 16 residues. The germline gives CDR1 SSHAT, CDR2 FNYEAQ (reference sequence). CDR3 region: CASSLGSTSEGGELFF. The CDR3, as DNA: TGTGCTAGCAGCTTAGGCTCAACTAGCGAAGGCGGGGAGCTGTTTTTT.

This clonotype has just a few counts. The genes are TRBV29-1 and TRBJ1-1; D unclear. This CDR3 has 12 amino acids. Per the germline V gene, CDR1 is SQVTM and CDR2 is ANQGSEA. V was trimmed by 7 bases and J by 1 base, leaving 10 bases between them. The CDR3, as DNA: TGCAGCGCCCAATGGGGGAACACTGAAGCTTTCTTT. The encoded protein is CSAQWGNTEAFF.

This chain uses TRBV12-3 or TRBV12-4 with TRBJ2-6, with 9 bases that match TRBD1. This CDR3 is 17 amino acids long. V gave up 8 bases and J gave up 1 base; unmatched junction bases: 9. The CDR3, as DNA: TGTGCCAGCGGTCCCGGGACAGGGAAGTCTGGGGCCAACGTCCTGACTTTC. This codes for CASGPGTGKSGANVLTF.

The V and J genes are TRBV20-1 and TRBJ2-3; 8 positions agree with TRBD2. Trimming removed 2 bases from V and 0 bases from J; junction bases left unmatched: 4. The V gene's germline CDR1 is DFQATT and CDR2 SNEGSKA (reference sequence). The CDR3 covers 15 residues. The CDR3, as DNA: TGCAGTGCTAGAAGACTAGCGCGAAGCACAGATACGCAGTATTTT. Protein: CSARRLARSTDTQYF.

This clonotype occurred a few times. V gene TRBV20-1 combines with J gene TRBJ2-4; the match to TRBD2 covers 9 bases. In germline, CDR1 is DFQATT, CDR2 SNEGSKA (reference sequence). The CDR3 is 18 residues long. With V trimmed by 5 bases and J by 6 bases, 20 bases remained unmatched. The CDR3 region is CSARPTSGKVMGANIQYF. The DNA of the CDR3 is TGCAGTGCTCGTCCGACTAGCGGTAAAGTCATGGGGGCAAACATTCAGTACTTC.